This T cell receptor beta chain is drawn from a study of vaccination effects on CD4 cells after COVID-19. Study overall: Post-vaccine samples followed the second dose by a median of 72 days.

A word on this clone: Its antigen is unidentified.

CDR3 length: 16 amino acids. The V end lost 3 bases, the J end lost 1 base, and 15 bases lay between the germline ends. Germline CDR1 reads KGHSH; CDR2 reads LQKENI. Produced via immunoSEQ multiplex PCR; TCRdb's table is partial and in-frame only. This repertoire shows tens of thousands of clones, roughly 74% found once; its top ten account for 17%. Peptide-pool stimulation followed by sequencing identified expanded antigen-specific CD4+ clonotypes in the ViraFEST assay. Once cultured for more than nine days, the cells underwent separation to obtain CD4+ T cells. Participants got two doses of BNT162b2 or mRNA-1273 vaccine.

The sequence was collected from a human donor who received a COVID-19 vaccine. The sequencing used CD4+ T cells from PBMCs cultured with HCoV-OC43 spike peptides, collected after COVID-19 vaccination. Noted subset: HCoV-OC43 spike overlapping peptide pool stimulation. V usage is TRBV18 and J usage is TRBJ1-1, with D tentatively TRBD1 (6 bases). CDR3: CASSPLGLTGNTEAFF. CDR3 nucleotides: TGTGCCAGCTCACCGCTGGGCCTGACAGGGAACACTGAAGCTTTCTTT. Looking up the rest from reference TRBV18 and TRBJ1-1 gives the full variable domain: NAGVMQNPRHLVRRRGQEARLRCSPMKGHSHVYWYRQLPEEGLKFMVYLQKENIIDESGMPKERFSAEFPKEGPSILRIQQVVRGDSAAYFCASSPLGLTGNTEAFFGQGTRLTVV.